The following is a T cell receptor beta chain sequence with its context. The CDR3 runs to 14 residues. Germline assignment: CDR1 SGHVS and CDR2 FQNEAQ. Between the trimmed V and J ends, which lost 7 bases and 1 base, there was a span of 12 bases. TCRdb processed the 5' RACE reads anew with MiXCR; each CDR3 protein has one entry. The sample carries 55,000 to 70,000 distinct CDR3 sequences, 25% to 35% recorded once. The origin of this receptor is a female donor with breast cancer. Specimen: tumor-infiltrating memory CD4+ T cells sorted from the breast tumor. As to subset: memory CD4+ T cells, CD4+CD45RO+CD25-. The rearrangement joins TRBV7-8 to TRBJ2-3; D unclear. CDR3 sequence: CASTMTSGTDTQYF. In DNA, the CDR3 is TGTGCCAGCACCATGACGAGCGGCACAGATACGCAGTATTTT.